One TCR beta chain is described in this entry. The antigen is undetermined. The data derive from a study of Tregs in tolerant kidney transplant recipients. The study's findings and limits: Biological reproducibility was not directly addressed, but technical replication error appeared minimal. The most relevant donor-specific Treg TCRbeta repertoire apparently came from expansion with activated donor B cells. The small number of patients limits these findings pending further validation.

V was clipped by 4 bases and J by 9 bases, with 9 bases between them. The CDR3 runs to 11 residues. Germline V gene sequence: CDR1 SGHVS, CDR2 FQNEAQ. Some clones are missing from TCRdb's copy, which holds only in-frame ones; the method was immunoSEQ multiplex PCR. The top ten clones hold 2.1% of a sample with 60,000 or so clones, 75% to 90% of them seen once. Sequencing used Tregs from blood, obtained before the transplant. The TCR was taken from a human donor who received a combined kidney and bone marrow transplant. The J gene is TRBJ1-2, the V gene TRBV7-8, with D maybe TRBD1 (5 bases). The CDR3 nucleotides read TGTGCCAGCAGCTCGGGGGTCCGCTACACCTTC. Its translation: CASSSGVRYTF.